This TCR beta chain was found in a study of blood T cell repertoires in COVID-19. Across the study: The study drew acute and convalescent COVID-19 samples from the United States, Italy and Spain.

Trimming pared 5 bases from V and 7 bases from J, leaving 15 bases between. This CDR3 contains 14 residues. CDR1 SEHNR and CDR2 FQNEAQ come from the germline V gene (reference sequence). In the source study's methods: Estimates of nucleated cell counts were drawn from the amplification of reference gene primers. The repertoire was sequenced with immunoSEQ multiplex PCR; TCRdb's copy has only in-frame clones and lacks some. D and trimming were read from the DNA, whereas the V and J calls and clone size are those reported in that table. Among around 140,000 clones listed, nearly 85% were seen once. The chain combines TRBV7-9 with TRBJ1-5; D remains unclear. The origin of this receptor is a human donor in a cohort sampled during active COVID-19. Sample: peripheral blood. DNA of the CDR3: TGTGCCAGCAGCCGGGTGGGAGCTTCGCAGCCCCAGCATTTT. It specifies CASSRVGASQPQHF.